This T cell receptor (beta chain) was captured in a study of regulatory T cells in long-lasting Graves disease. Construction of the TCR beta libraries employed iRepertoire HTBI primers in conjunction with Arm-PCR of CDR3 regions. Under the authors' procedure: Identification across samples found 62 TRBV and roughly 13 TRBJ segments. MiXCR was run by TCRdb on the multiplex PCR reads, yielding one entry per CDR3 protein. The V and J calls and clone size come from TCRdb's table, not from the authors' own analysis. The sample consists of roughly 520,000 distinct CDR3 sequences, around 12% of them appearing once. The germline V and J ends were trimmed by 5 bases and 3 bases, with 13 bases remaining between them. The CDR3 loop spans 13 amino acids. Germline assignment: CDR1 GTSNPN and CDR2 SVGIG (reference sequence). The time point here: newly diagnosed GD, antithyroid drugs for less than 3 months. With RNA extracted from PBMCs as input, the TCR library was made.

This sample was also put to use in a study of T cells in Graves' hyperthyroidism and ophthalmopathy. Per that paper: The HTBI primer set drove a first-round RT-PCR of the TCR CDR3. Separation of ophthalmopathy from stable hyperthyroidism was achieved by a 13 V-J model.

The sequences come from peripheral blood mononuclear cells (PBMCs), collected at new diagnosis, from a patient treated with antithyroid drugs. This clonotype was sampled from a woman in her thirties with Graves disease. V is TRBV30 and J is TRBJ1-1, with D perhaps matching TRBD1 (6 bases). CDR3 region: CAWGRDTYTEAFF. CDR3 DNA sequence: TGTGCCTGGGGCCGGGACACCTACACTGAAGCTTTCTTT.